This entry is about one TCR beta chain. Its antigen is unknown. These data are taken from a study of spatial heterogeneity in lung cancer. The CDR3 runs to 12 residues. Trimming removed 2 bases from V and 14 bases from J, with 13 bases in between. Germline V gives CDR1 LGHDT, CDR2 YNNKEL (reference sequence). Via MiXCR, TCRdb re-called the 5' RACE reads, giving one row per CDR3 protein. The repertoire holds 95,000 to 130,000 distinct CDR3 sequences, with 9% to 15% as singletons. The study, taken as a whole, reports: Blood showed ubiquitous tumor TCRs more often at resection than at routine follow-up.

Described time point: blood at routine non-recurrence follow-up after resection. Researchers sequenced whole RNA taken from tumor, nontumor lung or frozen PBMC without sorting. The chain employs TRBV3-1 and TRBJ2-1; a weak D match, TRBD1 (6 bases). The specimen was PBMCs, collected at follow-up. This TCR was sampled from a male donor with early-stage non-small cell lung cancer. CDR3 bases: TGTGCCAGCAGCCAACCAGGGACAAAAAAGTTCTTC. Translating gives CASSQPGTKKFF.